This T cell receptor (beta chain) was sequenced during a study of blood T cells in healthy people across ages. Each of the donors had 8 to 10 milliliters of peripheral blood drawn into EDTA-treated Vacutainer tubes. A few counts support this clonotype. A second PCR of roughly 6 to 12 cycles used a sample-barcoded 5' primer and a J-beta primer mix. TCRdb re-analysed the 5' RACE reads in MiXCR, keeping a single row per CDR3 protein. This table has 1.8 million or so distinct CDR3 sequences, about 39% appearing once. Germline V lookup: CDR1 SGHTA, CDR2 FQGTGA. The ends were cut back, 4 bases at V and 5 bases at J, with 17 bases in the middle. The CDR3 consists of 15 residues.

This sequence joins TRBV7-3 and TRBJ2-5; TRBD1 is a possible D gene (6 bases). The material sequenced was blood. The source of this sequence is a human donor in good health. The CDR3 loop reads CASSSFPRGRETQYF. The CDR3 DNA reads TGTGCCAGCAGCTCCTTTCCCAGGGGACGCGAGACCCAGTACTTC.